This T cell receptor (beta chain) stems from a study of cytomegalovirus exposure and HLA in healthy donors. As regards this clone: The antigen is undetermined.

From germline, CDR1 is SGHNT and CDR2 YYREEE (reference sequence). The CDR3 consists of 17 residues. J gave up 3 bases and V 0 bases, and 10 bases lay outside the gene matches. Study results and limitations: Productive rates of about 90% or about 30% were seen for most TCR beta V segments in an earlier analysis.

The PCR contained 60 Vbeta and 13 Jbeta primers. Assay: immunoSEQ multiplex PCR; the TCRdb copy retains only in-frame clones and omits some. The repertoire consists of roughly 100,000 clones, with about four fifths occurring once and the leading ten covering 3% to 4%. Specimen: PBMCs. This chain joins TRBV5-4 and TRBJ2-5; 8 bases fit TRBD2. This TCR derives from a female donor in good health and CMV-seropositive. CDR3 region: CASSLGGSGVFEETQYF. For the CDR3, the DNA is TGTGCCAGCAGCTTGGGAGGTAGCGGGGTCTTTGAAGAGACCCAGTACTTC. The whole variable domain, filled in from reference TRBV5-4 and TRBJ2-5, reads ETGVTQSPTHLIKTRGQQVTLRCSSQSGHNTVSWYQQALGQGPQFIFQYYREEENGRGNFPPRFSGLQFPNYSSELNVNALELDDSALYLCASSLGGSGVFEETQYFGPGTRLLVL.